This is a list of T cell receptor beta chains from one sample in a study of regulatory T cells in long-lasting Graves disease. TCRdb redid the calling of the multiplex PCR reads with MiXCR, one entry per CDR3 protein. The data hold about 350,000 distinct CDR3 sequences, with roughly 17% observed a single time. These data were likewise used in another study, on T cells in Graves' hyperthyroidism and ophthalmopathy.

The material was peripheral blood mononuclear cells (PBMCs), obtained at new diagnosis, from a patient treated with antithyroid drugs. Receptors were obtained from a man aged 35 to 55 with Graves disease. Both conserved end residues are part of each CDR3. The order of the fields is D gene, J gene, clone size, V gene, CDR3 DNA, CDR3 protein. D genes are given only for firm matches. The size field is filled for only some rows; it gives once, few, many or a size class.

>-|TRBJ1-2|-|TRBV12-3/TRBV12-4
TGTGCCAGCAGACCGGTTCTGGGAGGGGTTGGAGGCTACACCTTC
CASRPVLGGVGGYTF
>-|TRBJ1-4|few|TRBV6-1
TGTGCCAGCAGTGCCGCTGGAGGATTCCGGACCAATGAAAAACTGTTTTTT
CASSAAGGFRTNEKLFF
>TRBD1|TRBJ2-7|many|TRBV6-1
TGTGCCAGCAGCTTGGACAGGGGCAAATACTACGAGCAGTACTTC
CASSLDRGKYYEQYF
>-|TRBJ2-5|-|TRBV20-1
TGCAATGCTAGAGACTCTATAAACTACTTCCAAGAGACCCAGTACTTC
CNARDSINYFQETQYF
>TRBD2|TRBJ2-1|many|TRBV13
TGTGCCAGCAGCCTCAGACTAGCGGAGCAGTTCTTC
CASSLRLAEQFF
>-|TRBJ2-3|few|TRBV24-1
TGTGCCACCAGTGATCGGACAGTTACAGATACGCAGTATTTT
CATSDRTVTDTQYF
>-|TRBJ1-5|-|TRBV4-1
TGCGCCAGCAGCCAAGGGGGCGGTTATAGCAATCAGCCCCAGCATTTT
CASSQGGGYSNQPQHF
>-|TRBJ1-4|-|TRBV29-1
TGCAGCGTTAGAGGGGTCGGTGAAAAACTGTTTTTT
CSVRGVGEKLFF
>TRBD1|TRBJ1-5|many|TRBV28
TGTGCCAGCAGTTTAGAGACAGGGACCTATAGCAATCAGCCCCAGCATTTT
CASSLETGTYSNQPQHF
>-|TRBJ1-6|-|TRBV7-9
TGTGCCAGCAGCTTAGGGTATTATAATTCACCCCTCCACTTT
CASSLGYYNSPLHF
>TRBD1|TRBJ2-2|-|TRBV24-1
TGTGCCACCCAGGGACAGGGGAACACCGGGGAGCTGTTTTTT
CATQGQGNTGELFF
>-|TRBJ1-1|-|TRBV5-1
TGCGCCAGCAGCTTCCGAGGGGCGATCGCTGAAGCTTTCTTT
CASSFRGAIAEAFF
>TRBD2|TRBJ2-7|many|TRBV19
TGTGCCAATCGGACTAGCGCCTACGAATCCTACGAGCAGTACTTC
CANRTSAYESYEQYF
>TRBD2|TRBJ2-5|-|TRBV4-1
TGCGCCAGCAGCCAAGATAGGACTAGCGAAAAGACCCAGTACTTC
CASSQDRTSEKTQYF
>-|TRBJ2-1|many|TRBV3-1
TGTGCCAGCAGCCAAACAAGGGGCCTAACCTACAATGAGCAGTTCTTC
CASSQTRGLTYNEQFF
>TRBD1|TRBJ1-2|many|TRBV5-1
TGCGCCAGCAGCAACCCGGGGGACAGACTTGGCTACACCTTC
CASSNPGDRLGYTF
>-|TRBJ2-7|many|TRBV18
TGTGCCAGCTCATCACAGGGCACCTACGAGCAGTACTTC
CASSSQGTYEQYF
>-|TRBJ2-3|many|TRBV7-9
TGTGCCAGCAGCGTAGCCGGGACCAGCACAGATACGCAGTATTTT
CASSVAGTSTDTQYF
>TRBD1|TRBJ1-2|-|TRBV11-2
TGTGCCAGCAGCTCTTCCGGGACAGCCTATGGCTACACCTTC
CASSSSGTAYGYTF
>-|TRBJ2-3|many|TRBV20-1
TGCAGTGCTAGAGCACCCACCAGCACAGATACGCAGTATTTT
CSARAPTSTDTQYF
>TRBD2|TRBJ2-1|many|TRBV5-1
TGCGCCAGCAGCGTTACTAGCGGGGGGTTTGTCAATGAGCAGTTCTTC
CASSVTSGGFVNEQFF
>-|TRBJ1-1|many|TRBV30
TGTGCCTGGAGTAGGGGTCTCATGAACACTGAAGCTTTCTTT
CAWSRGLMNTEAFF
>-|TRBJ1-4|-|TRBV6-1
TGTGCCAGCAGTCCCGTGGCTAGGGCCGTGGAAAAACTGTTTTTT
CASSPVARAVEKLFF
>-|TRBJ2-3|-|TRBV2
TGTGCCAGCATGGCCGTGGATACGCAGTATTTT
CASMAVDTQYF
>-|TRBJ1-2|-|TRBV7-9
TGTGCCAGCAGCTTTGAGGTTATCCAGGAGGGCTACACCTTC
CASSFEVIQEGYTF
>-|TRBJ2-7|many|TRBV20-1
TGCAGTGAGACCCTCAAACGGGGGAGCACGTACGAGCAGTACTTC
CSETLKRGSTYEQYF
>TRBD1|TRBJ1-1|-|TRBV20-1
TGCAGTGCTAGTCTTCGGTCAGGACAGGGGGATAGGACTGAAGCTTTCTTT
CSASLRSGQGDRTEAFF
>-|TRBJ1-3|many|TRBV6-1
TGTGCCAGCAGAGCAGGGCAGAGGATTGGAAACACCATATATTTT
CASRAGQRIGNTIYF
>-|TRBJ2-7|many|TRBV3-1
TGTGCCAGCAGCCGACAGTCCCCGAGCGAGCAGTACTTC
CASSRQSPSEQYF
>TRBD2|TRBJ2-1|many|TRBV10-3
TGTGCCATCAGTGAGTCGGGCGGGGGGGGCCCCTCAAATGAGCAGTTCTTC
CAISESGGGGPSNEQFF
>-|TRBJ2-1|few|TRBV5-6
TGTGCCAGCAGCTTAGGCGGCGCCGCCTACAATGAGCAGTTCTTC
CASSLGGAAYNEQFF
>TRBD2|TRBJ2-2|many|TRBV2
TGTGCCAGCAGTGAGACTAGCGGGGTTACCGGGGAGCTGTTTTTT
CASSETSGVTGELFF
>TRBD2|TRBJ2-1|many|TRBV5-1
TGCGCCAGCAGCTTATGGACTAGCGGGGTTTACAATGAGCAGTTCTTC
CASSLWTSGVYNEQFF
>TRBD2|TRBJ2-7|few|TRBV19
TGTGCCAGTAGTATCGGGACTAACTACGAGCAGTACTTC
CASSIGTNYEQYF
>-|TRBJ1-1|many|TRBV20-1
TGCAGTGCTGCTTCACGAGCTGAAGCTTTCTTT
CSAASRAEAFF
>TRBD2|TRBJ2-5|many|TRBV12-3/TRBV12-4
TGTGCCAGCAGTTTTCGACTAGCGGGGGACCAAGAGACCCAGTACTTC
CASSFRLAGDQETQYF
>-|TRBJ2-3|many|TRBV12-3/TRBV12-4
TGTGCCAGCAGCCTCGGAGAGGGAACAGATACGCAGTATTTT
CASSLGEGTDTQYF
>-|TRBJ2-2|many|TRBV30
TGTGCCTGGGCCACAACCGGGGAGCTGTTTTTT
CAWATTGELFF
>-|TRBJ2-5|-|TRBV9
TGTGCCAGCAGCGTATGGGCGAGCTCCTACAATGAGCAGTACTTC
CASSVWASSYNEQYF
>-|TRBJ1-2|many|TRBV5-5
TGTGCCAGCAGCTTTCTTGGGCCGGGGTATGGCTACACCTTC
CASSFLGPGYGYTF
>-|TRBJ2-1|-|TRBV6-1
TGTGCCAGCAGTGAAGGGGACGGCGAGCAGTTCTTC
CASSEGDGEQFF
>-|TRBJ2-7|few|TRBV13
TGTGCCAGCAGCTTCAGGGGGGTTAGCTACGAGCAGTACTTC
CASSFRGVSYEQYF
>-|TRBJ1-3|many|TRBV2
TGTGCCAGCAGTGTAGGAGGAAACACCATATATTTT
CASSVGGNTIYF